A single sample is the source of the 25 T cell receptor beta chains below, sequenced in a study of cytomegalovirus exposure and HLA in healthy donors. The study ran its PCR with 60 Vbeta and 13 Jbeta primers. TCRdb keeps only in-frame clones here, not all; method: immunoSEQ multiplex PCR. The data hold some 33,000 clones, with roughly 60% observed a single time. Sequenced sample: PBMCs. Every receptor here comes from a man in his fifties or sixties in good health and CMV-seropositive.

CDR3 nucleotides: TGCGCCAGCAGCCAAGATCGGACAACTGGAAACACCATATATTTT. Encoded protein: CASSQDRTTGNTIYF. V and J are TRBV4-3 and TRBJ1-3; TRBD1 might be the D (5 bases). The V and J ends lost 0 bases and 2 bases respectively, with 8 bases between them. Germline V gene lookup returns CDR1 LGHNA and CDR2 YSLEER. The CDR3 contains 15 residues.

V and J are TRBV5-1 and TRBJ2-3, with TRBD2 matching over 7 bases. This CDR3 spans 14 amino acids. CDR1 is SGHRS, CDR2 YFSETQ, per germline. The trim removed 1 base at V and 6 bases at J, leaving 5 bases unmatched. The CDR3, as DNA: TGCGCCAGCAGCTTGAGGCAGGGAGGGGATACGCAGTATTTT. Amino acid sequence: CASSLRQGGDTQYF.

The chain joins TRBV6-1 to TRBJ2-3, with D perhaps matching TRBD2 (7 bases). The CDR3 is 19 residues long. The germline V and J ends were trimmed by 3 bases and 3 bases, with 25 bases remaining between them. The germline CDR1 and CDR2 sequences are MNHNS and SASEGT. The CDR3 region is CASSDTRFLGGRSTDTQYF. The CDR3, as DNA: TGTGCCAGCAGTGATACACGATTCCTCGGGGGGCGCTCGACAGATACGCAGTATTTT.

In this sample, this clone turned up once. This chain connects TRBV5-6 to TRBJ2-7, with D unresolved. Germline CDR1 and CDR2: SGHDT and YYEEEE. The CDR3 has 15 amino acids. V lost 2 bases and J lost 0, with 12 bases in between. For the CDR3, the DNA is TGTGCCAGCAGCTTTCGCCGCGCTAGCTCCTACGAGCAGTACTTC. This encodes CASSFRRASSYEQYF.

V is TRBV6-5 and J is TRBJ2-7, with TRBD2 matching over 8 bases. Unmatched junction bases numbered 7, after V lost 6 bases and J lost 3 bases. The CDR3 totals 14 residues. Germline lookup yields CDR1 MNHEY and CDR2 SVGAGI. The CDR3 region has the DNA TGTGCCAGCAGGACGGTAGCGGGGAGCTACGAGCAGTACTTC. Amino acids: CASRTVAGSYEQYF.

This chain's CDR3 is CASSLATPRGEQYF. As DNA, the CDR3 is TGTGCCAGCAGTTTAGCGACACCACGAGGGGAGCAGTACTTC. The chain links TRBV27 to TRBJ2-7; the D gene is possibly TRBD2 (5 bases). V lost 2 bases and J 7 bases, leaving 15 bases between the germline ends. Per germline, CDR1 MNHEY and CDR2 SMNVEV (reference sequence). The CDR3 consists of 14 residues.

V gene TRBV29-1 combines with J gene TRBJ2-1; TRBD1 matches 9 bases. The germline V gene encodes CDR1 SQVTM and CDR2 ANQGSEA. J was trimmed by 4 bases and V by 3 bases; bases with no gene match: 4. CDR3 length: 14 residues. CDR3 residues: CSVDRQGDYNEQFF. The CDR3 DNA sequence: TGCAGCGTTGATAGACAGGGGGATTACAATGAGCAGTTCTTC.

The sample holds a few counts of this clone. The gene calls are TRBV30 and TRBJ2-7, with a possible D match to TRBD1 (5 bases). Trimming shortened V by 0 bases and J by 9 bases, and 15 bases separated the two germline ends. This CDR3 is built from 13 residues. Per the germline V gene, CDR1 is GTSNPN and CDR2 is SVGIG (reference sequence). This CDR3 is CAWSVRQGLGQYF. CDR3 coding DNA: TGTGCCTGGAGTGTACGTCAGGGTTTGGGGCAGTACTTC.

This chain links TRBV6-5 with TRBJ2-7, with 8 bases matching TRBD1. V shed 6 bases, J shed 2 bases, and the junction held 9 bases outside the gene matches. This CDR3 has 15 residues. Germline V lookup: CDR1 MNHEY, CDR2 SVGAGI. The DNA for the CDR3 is TGTGCCAGCAGCCGATCACAGGGGGTTGCCTACGAGCAGTACTTC. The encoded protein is CASSRSQGVAYEQYF.

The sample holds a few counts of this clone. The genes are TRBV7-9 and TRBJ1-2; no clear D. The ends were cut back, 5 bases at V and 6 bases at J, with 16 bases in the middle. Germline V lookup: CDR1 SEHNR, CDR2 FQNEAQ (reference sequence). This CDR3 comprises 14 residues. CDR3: CASSPEWAVNGYTF. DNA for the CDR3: TGTGCCAGCAGCCCCGAGTGGGCCGTGAATGGCTACACCTTC.

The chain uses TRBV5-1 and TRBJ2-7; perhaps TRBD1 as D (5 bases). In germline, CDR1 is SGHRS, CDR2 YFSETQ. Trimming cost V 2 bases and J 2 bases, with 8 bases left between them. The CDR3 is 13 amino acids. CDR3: CASSFTGAYEQYF. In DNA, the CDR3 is TGCGCCAGCAGCTTCACAGGAGCCTACGAGCAGTACTTC.

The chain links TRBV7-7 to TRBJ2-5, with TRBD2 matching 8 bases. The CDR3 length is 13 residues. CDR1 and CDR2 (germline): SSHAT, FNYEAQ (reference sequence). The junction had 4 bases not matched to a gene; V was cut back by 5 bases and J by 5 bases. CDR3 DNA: TGTGCCAGCAGCCTTAGCGGGGTGGAGACCCAGTACTTC. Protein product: CASSLSGVETQYF.

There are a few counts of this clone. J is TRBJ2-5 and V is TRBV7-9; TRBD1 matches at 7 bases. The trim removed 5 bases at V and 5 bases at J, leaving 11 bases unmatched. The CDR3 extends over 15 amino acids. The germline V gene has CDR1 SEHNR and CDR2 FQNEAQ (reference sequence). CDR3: CASSQGAGGEETQYF. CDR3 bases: TGTGCCAGCAGCCAAGGGGCAGGGGGAGAGGAGACCCAGTACTTC.

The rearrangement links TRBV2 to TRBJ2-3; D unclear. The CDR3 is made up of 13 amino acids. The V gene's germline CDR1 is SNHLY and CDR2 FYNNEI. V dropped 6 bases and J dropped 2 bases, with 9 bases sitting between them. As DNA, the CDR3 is TGTGCCAGCAGGGGCGCCTTCACAGATACGCAGTATTTT. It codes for CASRGAFTDTQYF.

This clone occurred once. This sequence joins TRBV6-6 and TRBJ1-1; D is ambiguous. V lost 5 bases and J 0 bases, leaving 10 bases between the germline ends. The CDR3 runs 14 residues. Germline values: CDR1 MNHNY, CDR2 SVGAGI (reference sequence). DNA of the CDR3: TGTGCCAGCAGTCAGTCGATTATGAACACTGAAGCTTTCTTT. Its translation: CASSQSIMNTEAFF.

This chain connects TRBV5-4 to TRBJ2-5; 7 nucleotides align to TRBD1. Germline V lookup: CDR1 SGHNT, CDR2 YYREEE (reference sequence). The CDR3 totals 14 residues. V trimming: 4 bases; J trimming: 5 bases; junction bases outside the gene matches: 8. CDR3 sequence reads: CASSNTGELETQYF. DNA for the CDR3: TGTGCCAGCAGCAATACAGGGGAGTTGGAGACCCAGTACTTC.

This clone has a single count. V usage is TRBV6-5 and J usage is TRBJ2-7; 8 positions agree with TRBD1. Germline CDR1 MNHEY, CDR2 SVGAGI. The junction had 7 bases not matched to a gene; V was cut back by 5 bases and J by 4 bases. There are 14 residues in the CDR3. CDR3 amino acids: CASSPGTGQYEQYF. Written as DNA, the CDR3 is TGTGCCAGCAGTCCCGGGACAGGTCAGTACGAGCAGTACTTC.

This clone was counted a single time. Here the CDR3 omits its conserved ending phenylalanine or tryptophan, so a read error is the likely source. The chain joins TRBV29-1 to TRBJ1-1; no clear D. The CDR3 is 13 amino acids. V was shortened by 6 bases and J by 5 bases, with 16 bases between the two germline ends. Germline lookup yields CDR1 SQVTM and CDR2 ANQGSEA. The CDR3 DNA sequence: TGCAGCGTGGCCGGCAGCCTTCAGACTGAAGCTTTCCTT. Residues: CSVAGSLQTEAFL.

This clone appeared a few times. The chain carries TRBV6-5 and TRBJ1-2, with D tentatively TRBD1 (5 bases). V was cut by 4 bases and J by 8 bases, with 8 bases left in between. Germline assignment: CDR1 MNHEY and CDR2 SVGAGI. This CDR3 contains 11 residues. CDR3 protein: CASSSKGGYTF. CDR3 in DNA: TGTGCCAGCAGTTCTAAGGGGGGCTACACCTTC.

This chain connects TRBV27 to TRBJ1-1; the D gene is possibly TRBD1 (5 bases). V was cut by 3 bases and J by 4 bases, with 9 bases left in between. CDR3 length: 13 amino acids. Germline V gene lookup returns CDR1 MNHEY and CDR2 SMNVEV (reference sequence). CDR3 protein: CASSFVGATEAFF. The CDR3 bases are TGTGCCAGCAGTTTCGTAGGGGCCACTGAAGCTTTCTTT.

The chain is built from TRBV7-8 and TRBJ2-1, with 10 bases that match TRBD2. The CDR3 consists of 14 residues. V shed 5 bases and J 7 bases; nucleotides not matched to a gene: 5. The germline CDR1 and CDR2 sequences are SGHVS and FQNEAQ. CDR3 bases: TGTGCCAGCAGCCGGACTAGCGGCTCTAATGAGCAGTTCTTC. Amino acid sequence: CASSRTSGSNEQFF.

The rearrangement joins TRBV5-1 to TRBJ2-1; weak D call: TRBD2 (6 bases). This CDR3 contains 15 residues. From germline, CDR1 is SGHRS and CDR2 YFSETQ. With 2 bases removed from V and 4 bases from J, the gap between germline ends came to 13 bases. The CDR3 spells CASSFAAGPYNEQFF. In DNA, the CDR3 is TGCGCCAGCAGCTTTGCGGCGGGACCGTACAATGAGCAGTTCTTC.

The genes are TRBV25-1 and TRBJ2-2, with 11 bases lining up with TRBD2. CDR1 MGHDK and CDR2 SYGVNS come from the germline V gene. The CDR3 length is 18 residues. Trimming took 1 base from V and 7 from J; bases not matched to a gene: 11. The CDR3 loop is CASSEFELAGGSGGELFF. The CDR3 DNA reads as TGTGCCAGCAGTGAATTTGAGCTAGCGGGAGGTTCGGGCGGGGAGCTGTTTTTT.

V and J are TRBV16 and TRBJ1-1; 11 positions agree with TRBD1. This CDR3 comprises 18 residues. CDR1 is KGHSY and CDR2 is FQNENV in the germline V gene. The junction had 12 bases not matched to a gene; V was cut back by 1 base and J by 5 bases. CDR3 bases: TGTGCCAGCAGCCAATATTGGGGACAGGGGGTGATGTGGACTGAAGCTTTCTTT. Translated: CASSQYWGQGVMWTEAFF.

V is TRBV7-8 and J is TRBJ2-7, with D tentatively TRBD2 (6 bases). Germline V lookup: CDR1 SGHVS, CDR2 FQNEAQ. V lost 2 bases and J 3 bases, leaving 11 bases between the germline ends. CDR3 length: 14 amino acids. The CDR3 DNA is TGTGCCAGCAGCTTACGGAGGGGAGGCTACGAGCAGTACTTC. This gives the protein CASSLRRGGYEQYF.